This record concerns one T cell receptor (beta chain) sequence. The antigen it binds to is not known. No base-level quality is on record; no much larger clone is a single base apart. For repertoire sequencing, TCR beta CDR3 regions were amplified from RNA transcripts. The first round of RT-PCR was done with HTBI primers and the Qiagen OneStep RT-PCR kit, and was followed by a second round of multiplex PCR, then size selection and purification. Sequencing of the libraries was carried out on an Illumina HiSeq2000 in paired-end mode with 100 bp reads. For the original study's pipeline: SOAPnuke was used to process the reads, throwing out any read that had adapters, had uncalled bases, had a mean Phred below 15, or lacked an exact constant-primer or identifier match. COPE v1.2.5 was used to merge high-quality paired reads. Each unique nucleotide sequence was treated as a clonotype, and MiTCR v1.1 was used to align the clonotypes to the IMGT TRB V, D and J references. Analysis was restricted to V-J combinations with a frequency above 0.0001, which covered 99.2% of repertoires. A TCR clonal expansion and chaos score per V-J combination was defined as the ratio of F50 clonal expansion to chaos observed in the TCRdist matrix. Features were reduced by Welch's t-statistics and random forest to around 14 V-J combinations, which fed a naive Bayes classifier. The Morisita-Horn index was used to measure how similar the thyroid and blood repertoires were. TCRdb reanalyzed the raw reads on its own, using fastp at Q25 for trimming and MiXCR for clone calling, and kept in-frame beta chains. Rows with one shared CDR3 protein collapse into an entry with the most common genes and DNA. V and J calls and clone size were set by TCRdb, not the authors. This sample lists more than 1,000,000 distinct CDR3 sequences; roughly 35% were detected once. The ten most abundant clones make up over 8.5% of the sample.

Hyperthyroidism patients were newly diagnosed, were aged 18 to 65 years, and had a disease duration under 2 months. Patients with other autoimmune diseases, uncontrolled infections, pregnancy or lactation were excluded. Diagnosis relied on clinical symptoms, serum thyroxine, TRAb, thyroid ultrasound and orbital computed tomography. Total RNA was extracted with Trizol reagent and quality-checked on an Agilent 2100 Bioanalyzer. These data come from a study of Graves' ophthalmopathy and Graves' hyperthyroidism (dated by TCRdb to the late 2010s). As for the study more broadly: Stable hyperthyroidism was defined as no progression to ophthalmopathy within 18 months of follow-up. To tell Graves' ophthalmopathy apart from Graves' hyperthyroidism, and to predict which patients would progress to ophthalmopathy, the study relied on TCR beta repertoire signatures. In total, 135 blood samples were TCR-sequenced: under 45 ophthalmopathy, under 85 hyperthyroidism and some 17 hyperthyroidism-to-ophthalmopathy patients. A discovery set of 95 to 100 patients (more than 40 ophthalmopathy, 60 or so stable hyperthyroidism) was enrolled to explore V-J signatures distinguishing ophthalmopathy from hyperthyroidism. An independent validation cohort was composed of 18 hyperthyroidism patients and more than 15 patients who later progressed from hyperthyroidism to ophthalmopathy. T-cell repertoires of thyroid tissue and blood were compared in over 5 hyperthyroidism patients. After sampling, hyperthyroidism patients received methimazole starting at 30 mg daily, and ophthalmopathy patients received high-dose intravenous methylprednisolone.

V is pruned by 3 bases and J by 5 bases, leaving 6 bases of the junction without a gene match. Counted from cysteine to phenylalanine, this CDR3 has 15 amino acids. CDR3 DNA only is kept here, 45 bases in frame from base 1. Looking up the germline V gene (reference sequence) yields CDR1 LNHDA and CDR2 SQIVND. The investigation overall reported the following: In cross-validation, the 13-signature model distinguished ophthalmopathy from stable hyperthyroidism with 85% to 90% sensitivity and nearly 82% specificity, and in the test set the corresponding values were approximately 80% and 75%. Sample size was not predetermined statistically, and investigators were not blinded to group allocation. In validation, the model predicted ophthalmopathy progression with about 70% sensitivity and approximately 72% specificity; more than ten predicted patients were CT-confirmed with GO in a median of approximately six months. Most expanded thyroid clonotypes with a frequency above 0.001 also appeared in blood, which suggests that blood repertoires may reflect the immune response in the thyroid.

Recombination linked TRBV19 to TRBJ2-7, with TRBD1 matching 11 junction bases. The TCR sequence derives from an adult man with Graves' hyperthyroidism. The source material was peripheral blood or thyroid tissue (not recorded which). The CDR3 in this case is CASSIGQGAENEQYF. The DNA sequence is as follows: TGTGCCAGTAGTATCGGACAGGGGGCAGAGAACGAGCAGTACTTC.